The TCR beta chain under discussion was sequenced for a study of response to subunit inactivated influenza vaccine. CDR3 size: 15 residues. Trimming removed 3 bases from V and 5 bases from J, with 17 bases in between. Germline V lookup: CDR1 SGDLS, CDR2 YYNGEE. MiXCR, run by TCRdb on the RT-PCR reads, gives a single entry per CDR3 protein. Of around 570,000 distinct CDR3 sequences in the sample, 11% were seen once. The data also belong to a second study, concerning T cells expressing NK-cell markers. That source reports: Making the TCR beta cDNA relied on 5'RACE template switching with UMIs. Researchers got TCR beta repertoires out of sorted CD3+CD56+NKG2C+, CD3+CD56+NKG2C- and CD3+CD56-NKG2C+ T cells. About 1.0-8% of CD8+ T cells in about six donors belonged to dominant NKG2C+ clonotypes. These same clonotypes (in a handful of donors) also led the CD3+CD56-NKG2C+ fraction.

The gene calls are TRBV9 and TRBJ2-5, with D perhaps matching TRBD1 (5 bases). Sequencing was performed on PBMCs from blood, taken on the day of vaccination. This clonotype was sampled from a man aged 45-60 years who received an inactivated influenza vaccine. CDR3 nucleotides: TGTGCCAGCAGCGCAGTAAGAGACAGTTTGGAGACCCAGTACTTC. It encodes CASSAVRDSLETQYF.